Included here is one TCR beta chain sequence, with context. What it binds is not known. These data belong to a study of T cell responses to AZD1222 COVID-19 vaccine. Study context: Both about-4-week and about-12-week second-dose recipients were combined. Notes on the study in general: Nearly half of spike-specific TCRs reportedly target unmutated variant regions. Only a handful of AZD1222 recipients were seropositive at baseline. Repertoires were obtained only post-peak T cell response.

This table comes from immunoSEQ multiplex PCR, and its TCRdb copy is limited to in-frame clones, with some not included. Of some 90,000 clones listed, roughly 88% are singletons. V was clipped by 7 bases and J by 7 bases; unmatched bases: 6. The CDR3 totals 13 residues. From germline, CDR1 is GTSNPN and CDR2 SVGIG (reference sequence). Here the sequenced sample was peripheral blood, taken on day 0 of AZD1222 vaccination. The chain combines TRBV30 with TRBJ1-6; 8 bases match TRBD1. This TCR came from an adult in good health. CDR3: CASGTGFNSPLHF. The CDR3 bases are TGTGCCTCCGGGACAGGATTCAATTCACCCCTCCACTTT.